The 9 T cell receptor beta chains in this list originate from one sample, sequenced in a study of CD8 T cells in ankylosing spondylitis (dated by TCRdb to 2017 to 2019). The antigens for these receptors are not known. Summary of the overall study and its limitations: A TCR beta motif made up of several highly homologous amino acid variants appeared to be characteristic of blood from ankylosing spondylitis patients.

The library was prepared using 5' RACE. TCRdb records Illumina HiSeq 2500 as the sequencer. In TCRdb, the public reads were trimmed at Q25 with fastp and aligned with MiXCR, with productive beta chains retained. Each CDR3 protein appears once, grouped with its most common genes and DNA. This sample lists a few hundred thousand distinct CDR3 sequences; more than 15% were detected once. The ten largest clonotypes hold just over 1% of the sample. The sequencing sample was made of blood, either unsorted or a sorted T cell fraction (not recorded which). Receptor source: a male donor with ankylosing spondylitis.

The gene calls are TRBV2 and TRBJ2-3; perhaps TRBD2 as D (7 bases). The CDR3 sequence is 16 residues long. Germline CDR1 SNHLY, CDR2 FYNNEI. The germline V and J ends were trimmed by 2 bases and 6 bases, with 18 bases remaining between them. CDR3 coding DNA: TGTGCCAGCAGTGAACGGGGGCGGGAGAAGTTGGATACGCAGTATTTT. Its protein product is CASSERGREKLDTQYF.

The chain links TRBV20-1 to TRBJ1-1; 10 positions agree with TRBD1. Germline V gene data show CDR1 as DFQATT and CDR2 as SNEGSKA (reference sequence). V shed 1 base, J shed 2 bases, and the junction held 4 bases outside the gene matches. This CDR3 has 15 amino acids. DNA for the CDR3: TGCAGTGCTAGAGCTAGGACAGGGGGAAACACTGAAGCTTTCTTT. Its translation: CSARARTGGNTEAFF.

Here the CDR3 reads CASGSRAFGELFF. The CDR3 nucleotides are TGTGCCAGCGGATCCCGAGCTTTCGGGGAGCTGTTTTTT. The chain joins TRBV7-3 to TRBJ2-2; D remains ambiguous. The germline CDR1 and CDR2 sequences are SGHTA and FQGTGA. This CDR3 region has 13 residues. The V end was cut by 8 bases, the J end by 7 bases, with 14 bases between.

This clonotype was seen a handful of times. The CDR3 DNA is TGTGCCAGCAGACCGTCTAAGACTAGCACAGATACGCAGTATTTT. It translates to CASRPSKTSTDTQYF. The V gene is TRBV27, the J gene TRBJ2-3, with unresolved D. CDR1 and CDR2 (germline): MNHEY, SMNVEV (reference sequence). This CDR3 has 15 residues. V lost 6 bases and J lost 0, with 13 bases in between.

CDR3 loop: CASGLAGLLNTGELFF. CDR3 nucleotides: TGTGCCAGTGGGCTAGCGGGACTACTCAACACCGGGGAGCTGTTTTTT. The chain carries TRBV19 and TRBJ2-2, with 9 bases identical to TRBD2. V lost 8 bases and J lost 2; bases outside the gene matches: 9. Germline CDR1 LNHDA, CDR2 SQIVND (reference sequence). CDR3 size: 16 residues.

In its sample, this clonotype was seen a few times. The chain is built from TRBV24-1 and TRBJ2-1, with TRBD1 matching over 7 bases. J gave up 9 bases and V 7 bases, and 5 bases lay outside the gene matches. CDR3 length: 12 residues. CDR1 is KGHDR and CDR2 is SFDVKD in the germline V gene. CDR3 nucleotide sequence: TGTGCCACCAGACAGGGGAATGGTGAGCAGTTCTTC. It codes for CATRQGNGEQFF.

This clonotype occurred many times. CDR3 sequence reads: CASSPPGGETQYF. The CDR3 DNA sequence: TGTGCCAGCAGCCCTCCAGGGGGAGAGACCCAGTACTTC. The chain carries TRBV18 and TRBJ2-5; 7 positions agree with TRBD1. The germline V gene encodes CDR1 KGHSH and CDR2 LQKENI. After removal of 8 bases from V and 4 bases from J, the junction contained 7 bases not matched to a gene. This CDR3 has 13 amino acids.

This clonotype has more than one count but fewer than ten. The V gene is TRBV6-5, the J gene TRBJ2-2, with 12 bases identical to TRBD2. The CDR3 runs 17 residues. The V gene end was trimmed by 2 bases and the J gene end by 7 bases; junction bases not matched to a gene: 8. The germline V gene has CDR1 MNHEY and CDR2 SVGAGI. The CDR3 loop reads CASSYLRLAGEVGELFF. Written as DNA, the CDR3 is TGTGCCAGCAGTTACCTAAGACTAGCGGGAGAGGTCGGGGAGCTGTTTTTT.

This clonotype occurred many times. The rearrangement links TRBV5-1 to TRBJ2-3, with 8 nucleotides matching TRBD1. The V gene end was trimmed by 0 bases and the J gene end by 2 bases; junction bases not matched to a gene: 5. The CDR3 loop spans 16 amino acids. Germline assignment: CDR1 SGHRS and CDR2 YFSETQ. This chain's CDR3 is CASSLGTGTFTDTQYF. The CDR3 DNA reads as TGCGCCAGCAGCTTGGGGACAGGGACCTTCACAGATACGCAGTATTTT. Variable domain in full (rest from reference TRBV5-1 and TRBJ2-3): KAGVTQTPRYLIKTRGQQVTLSCSPISGHRSVSWYQQTPGQGLQFLFEYFSETQRNKGNFPGRFSGRQFSNSRSEMNVSTLELGDSALYLCASSLGTGTFTDTQYFGPGTRLTVL.